This T cell receptor beta chain is from a study of cytomegalovirus exposure and HLA in healthy donors. With respect to this clone: Its specificity is not known.

Healthy bone marrow donors formed the donor group. Findings and limits, study-wide: Prior analysis indicated that the majority of TCR beta V segments exhibited productivity approximately 87% or approximately 30% of the time. Most TCR sequences proved rare, with some public TCRs found in many donors.

Primers: 60 Vbeta forward and 13 Jbeta reverse. Measured with immunoSEQ multiplex PCR; TCRdb has only the in-frame clones, and not every one. The table shows hundreds of thousands of clones, with roughly 79% occurring only once. This sequence was found in a male donor in good health and CMV-seronegative. The sequencing sample was made of PBMCs.

CDR3 bases: TGTGCCAGTAGTCCCCTAGCGGGAGTACTGAGCTCCTACAATGAGCAGTTCTTC. Translation gives CASSPLAGVLSSYNEQFF. The chain recombines TRBV19 with TRBJ2-1, with 10 bases identical to TRBD2. The CDR3 runs 18 residues. J gave up 0 bases and V 5 bases, and 10 bases lay outside the gene matches. The germline V gene has CDR1 LNHDA and CDR2 SQIVND (reference sequence).